This TCR beta chain was found in a study of blood T cell repertoires in COVID-19. Whole-study context: Acute and convalescent COVID-19 specimens originated in the United States, Italy and Spain. The cDNA or gDNA used as material had been derived from T cells, B-cell-depleted T cells, or PBMCs.

Original handling: Counts of nucleated cells, estimated from reference gene primer amplification, were obtained. Libraries were prepared by immunoSEQ multiplex PCR; TCRdb keeps only in-frame clonotypes and omits some of them. The D gene and trimming were derived from the DNA, and the V and J assignments and clone size from that table. Here the sample spans 270,000 or so clones, roughly 89% being singletons. The CDR3 is made up of 15 amino acids. Germline V gene sequence: CDR1 SGHRS, CDR2 YFSETQ. The V and J ends lost 4 bases and 8 bases, in that order; junction bases with no gene match: 7. The source is a woman aged 25 to 45 with active or convalescent COVID-19. Sequences were obtained from peripheral blood. The genes are TRBV5-1 and TRBJ1-4, with 11 nucleotides matching TRBD1. As DNA, the CDR3 is TGCGCCAGCAGCCCGGGACAGGGGGTACGGGAAAAACTGTTTTTT. This encodes CASSPGQGVREKLFF.